This TCR beta chain is drawn from a study of control samples from healthy donors and cancer patients. This clone was counted between two and nine times. Sequenced by immunoSEQ multiplex PCR; TCRdb stores in-frame clones only, minus some. The sample lists about 92,000 clones; approximately 82% were seen once. This sequence originates from a woman aged 60 to 75 in good health. The sequenced material came from blood.

The CDR3 loop is CASSENDLGTQYF. The CDR3 region has the DNA TGCGCCAGCAGTGAGAACGACCTGGGGACCCAGTACTTC. V and J are TRBV10-2 and TRBJ2-5; D remains unclear. Germline loops: CDR1 WSHSY, CDR2 SAAADI. Trimming cost V 2 bases and J 7 bases, with 11 bases left between them. There are 13 residues in the CDR3.